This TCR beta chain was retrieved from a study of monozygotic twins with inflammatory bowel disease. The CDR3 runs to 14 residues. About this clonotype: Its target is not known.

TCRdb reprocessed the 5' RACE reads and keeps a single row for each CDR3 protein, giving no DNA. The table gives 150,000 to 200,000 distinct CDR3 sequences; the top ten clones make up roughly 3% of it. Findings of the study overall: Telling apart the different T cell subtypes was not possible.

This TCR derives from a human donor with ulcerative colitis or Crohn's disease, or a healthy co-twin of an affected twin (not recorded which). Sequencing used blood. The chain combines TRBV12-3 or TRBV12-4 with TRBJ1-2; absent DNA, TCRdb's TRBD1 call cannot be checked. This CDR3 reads CASSPRFPGGGYTF.